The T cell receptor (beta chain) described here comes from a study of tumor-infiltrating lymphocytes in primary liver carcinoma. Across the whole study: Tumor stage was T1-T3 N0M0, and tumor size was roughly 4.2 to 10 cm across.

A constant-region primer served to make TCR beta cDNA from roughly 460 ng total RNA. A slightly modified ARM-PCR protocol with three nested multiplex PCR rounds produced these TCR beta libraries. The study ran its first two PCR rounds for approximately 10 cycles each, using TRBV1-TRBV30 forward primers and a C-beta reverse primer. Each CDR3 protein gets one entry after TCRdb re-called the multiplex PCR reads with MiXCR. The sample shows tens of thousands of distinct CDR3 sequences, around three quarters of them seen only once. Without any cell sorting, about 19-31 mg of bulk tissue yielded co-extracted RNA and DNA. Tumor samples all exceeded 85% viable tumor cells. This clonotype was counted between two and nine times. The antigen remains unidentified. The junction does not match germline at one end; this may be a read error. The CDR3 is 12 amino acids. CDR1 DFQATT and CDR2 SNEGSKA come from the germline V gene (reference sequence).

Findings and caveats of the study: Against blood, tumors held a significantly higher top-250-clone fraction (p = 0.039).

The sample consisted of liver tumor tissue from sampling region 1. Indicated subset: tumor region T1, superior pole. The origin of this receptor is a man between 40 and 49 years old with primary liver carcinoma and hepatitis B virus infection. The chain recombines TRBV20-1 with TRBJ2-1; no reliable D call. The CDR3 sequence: CSGSSGYNEQSF. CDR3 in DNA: TGCAGTGGGAGTTCGGGTTACAATGAGCAGTCCTTC.